Shown below are 21 T cell receptor beta chains from a single sample sequenced in a study of Graves' ophthalmopathy and Graves' hyperthyroidism. RNA transcripts were the source from which TCR beta CDR3 regions were amplified. HTBI-primed RT-PCR formed the first round, and a multiplex PCR formed the second. TCRdb processed the multiplex PCR reads anew with MiXCR; each CDR3 protein has one entry. This repertoire shows around 590,000 distinct CDR3 sequences, less than 40% found once; its top ten account for over 3.5%. The sequenced sample was peripheral blood or thyroid tissue (not recorded which). Receptors were obtained from an adult man with Graves' hyperthyroidism.

This clonotype was picked up many times. The V call is TRBV29-1, the J call TRBJ1-1, with a tentative D call TRBD1 (5 bases). CDR1 SQVTM and CDR2 ANQGSEA come from the germline V gene. Trimming pared 6 bases from V and 1 base from J, leaving 9 bases between. The CDR3 loop spans 12 amino acids. The CDR3: CSVDRRNTEAFF. CDR3 nucleotide sequence: TGCAGCGTAGACAGAAGGAACACTGAAGCTTTCTTT.

This clonotype was seen repeatedly, ten times or more. CDR3 sequence: CASSLFHEQYF. CDR3 DNA: TGTGCCAGCAGTTTGTTCCACGAGCAGTACTTC. The J gene is TRBJ2-7, the V gene TRBV12-3 or TRBV12-4; D is undetermined. The CDR3 length is 11 residues. V was shortened by 3 bases and J by 5 bases, with 5 bases between the two germline ends.

This rearrangement joins TRBV29-1 to TRBJ2-5; possibly TRBD1 or TRBD2 for D (5 bases each). The CDR3 is made up of 13 amino acids. V was pared by 4 bases and J by 7 bases, with 16 bases between. CDR1 SQVTM and CDR2 ANQGSEA come from the germline V gene. The CDR3 loop reads CSVGSDSGGTQYF. In nucleotides, the CDR3 is TGCAGCGTTGGGAGCGACAGTGGGGGGACCCAGTACTTC. The whole variable domain, remainder taken from reference TRBV29-1 and TRBJ2-5, is SAVISQKPSRDICQRGTSLTIQCQVDSQVTMMFWYRQQPGQSLTLIATANQGSEATYESGFVIDKFPISRPNLTFSTLTVSNMSPEDSSIYLCSVGSDSGGTQYFGPGTRLLVL.

This clonotype has at least ten counts. The chain joins TRBV24-1 to TRBJ1-5, with 8 bases fitting TRBD1. CDR3 length: 14 residues. Trimming removed 6 bases from V and 6 bases from J; junction bases left unmatched: 6. Germline CDR1 is KGHDR and CDR2 is SFDVKD. CDR3 DNA: TGTGCCACCAGTCCCCGGACAGGGATTCAGCCCCAGCATTTT. Residues: CATSPRTGIQPQHF.

The chain is built from TRBV15 and TRBJ2-1, with D possibly being TRBD1 or TRBD2 (5 bases each). The germline V gene has CDR1 LNHNV and CDR2 YYDKDF (reference sequence). The V end was cut by 5 bases, the J end by 2 bases, with 10 bases between. The CDR3 sequence is 14 residues long. CDR3 region: CATSLWGTYNEQFF. The CDR3 nucleotides are TGTGCCACCAGCCTATGGGGGACCTACAATGAGCAGTTCTTC.

V usage is TRBV7-2 and J usage is TRBJ1-2; 12 bases are shared with TRBD1. Germline CDR1 SGHTA, CDR2 FQGNSA. The V gene end was trimmed by 5 bases and the J gene end by 8 bases; junction bases not matched to a gene: 15. This CDR3 has 17 amino acids. The CDR3 sequence is CASSLSGTGGAIGGYTF. The CDR3 DNA sequence: TGTGCCAGCAGCCTTAGCGGGACAGGGGGCGCGATTGGCGGCTACACCTTC.

The chain joins TRBV19 to TRBJ2-3; 7 bases fit TRBD2. CDR1 and CDR2 (germline): LNHDA, SQIVND (reference sequence). This CDR3 contains 15 residues. V was pared by 6 bases and J by 4 bases, with 10 bases of the junction left unmatched. The CDR3 DNA sequence: TGTGCCAGTAGGGCTTCTAGCGGATACCCAGATACGCAGTATTTT. Translation gives CASRASSGYPDTQYF.

This clonotype was seen more than once but under ten times. The V and J genes are TRBV7-9 and TRBJ2-3, with 7 bases aligning to TRBD2. The trim removed 5 bases at V and 1 base at J, leaving 9 bases unmatched. Germline V CDR1 and CDR2: SEHNR, FQNEAQ (reference sequence). This CDR3 is built from 16 residues. The CDR3 nucleotides are TGTGCCAGCAGCCCCCGCACTAGCGTTGGCACAGATACGCAGTATTTT. Translation gives CASSPRTSVGTDTQYF.

The chain is built from TRBV6-4 and TRBJ1-2; D remains ambiguous. Trimming pared 8 bases from V and 6 bases from J, leaving 13 bases between. The CDR3 is 12 residues long. CDR1 is MRHNA, CDR2 SNTAGT, per germline. The CDR3 reads CASQEVANGYTF. The CDR3, as DNA: TGTGCCAGCCAAGAGGTAGCTAATGGCTACACCTTC.

This clonotype was counted a few times. CDR3 residues: CASSELRDYSPLHF. The CDR3 nucleotides read TGTGCCAGCAGCGAACTCCGGGACTATTCACCCCTCCACTTT. V is TRBV9 and J is TRBJ1-6; perhaps TRBD1 as D (5 bases). The CDR3 runs to 14 residues. Trimming removed 3 bases from V and 8 bases from J, with 12 bases in between. Germline loops: CDR1 SGDLS, CDR2 YYNGEE.

This clonotype has at least ten counts. This chain uses TRBV12-3 or TRBV12-4 with TRBJ2-6, with D unclear. The CDR3 extends over 13 amino acids. V gave up 6 bases and J gave up 0 bases, with 3 bases separating them. CDR3 region: CASRHSGANVLTF. Here the CDR3 DNA reads TGTGCCAGCAGGCACTCTGGGGCCAACGTCCTGACTTTC.

This clonotype was detected only once. V usage is TRBV7-9 and J usage is TRBJ1-5, with TRBD1 matching over 7 bases. The germline CDR1 and CDR2 sequences are SEHNR and FQNEAQ (reference sequence). Losses at the gene ends were 3 bases for V and 0 bases for J; bases not matched to a gene: 8. The CDR3 extends over 17 amino acids. Written as DNA, the CDR3 is TGTGCCAGCAGCTTGGGACAGAAAGATTATAGCAATCAGCCCCAGCATTTT. Encoded protein: CASSLGQKDYSNQPQHF. Filled out from reference TRBV7-9 and TRBJ1-5, the complete variable domain reads DTGVSQNPRHKITKRGQNVTFRCDPISEHNRLYWYRQTLGQGPEFLTYFQNEAQLEKSRLLSDRFSAERPKGSFSTLEIQRTEQGDSAMYLCASSLGQKDYSNQPQHFGDGTRLSIL.

About this clonotype: This may come from a read error, since a much larger clone is one base off. The rearrangement joins TRBV6-6 to TRBJ1-1, with D perhaps TRBD1 (5 bases). The CDR3 contains 14 residues. Germline V lookup: CDR1 MNHNY, CDR2 SVGAGI (reference sequence). The CDR3 region is CASTDSYMNTEASF. Here the CDR3 DNA reads TGTGCCAGCACCGACAGTTACATGAACACTGAAGCTTCCTTT.

The rearrangement uses TRBV20-1 and TRBJ2-7; a possible D gene is TRBD2 (7 bases). The CDR3 consists of 15 residues. Germline-derived CDR1 and CDR2 are DFQATT and SNEGSKA (reference sequence). V was cut by 0 bases and J by 1 base, with 13 bases left in between. CDR3 nucleotides: TGCAGTGCTAGAGATACCGGGGGGCAGTCCTACGAGCAGTACTTC. Protein sequence: CSARDTGGQSYEQYF.

The J gene is TRBJ2-3, the V gene TRBV15; 7 nucleotides match TRBD1. Germline V CDR1 and CDR2: LNHNV, YYDKDF (reference sequence). After removal of 5 bases from V and 3 bases from J, the junction contained 8 bases not matched to a gene. This CDR3 region has 15 residues. This chain's CDR3 is CATSGNRGRTDTQYF. The DNA of the CDR3 is TGTGCCACCAGCGGAAACAGGGGACGGACAGATACGCAGTATTTT.

This clonotype was recorded many times. This chain uses TRBV19 with TRBJ2-7; TRBD2 matches at 8 bases. This CDR3 has 14 amino acids. From germline, CDR1 is LNHDA and CDR2 SQIVND (reference sequence). Trimming took 5 bases from V and 6 from J; bases not matched to a gene: 9. The CDR3 spells CASSREGLPLEQYF. The CDR3 DNA is TGTGCCAGTAGTCGGGAGGGCCTACCCCTCGAGCAGTACTTC.

This chain connects TRBV24-1 to TRBJ2-7; 9 bases map to TRBD1. TRBJ2-1 matches the DNA end more closely, so the J call is doubtful. In germline, CDR1 is KGHDR, CDR2 SFDVKD. The CDR3 is 15 residues long. DNA for the CDR3: TGTGCCACCGGAAACCCAGGACAGGGGATGAATGAGCAGTTCTTC. Amino acids: CATGNPGQGMNEQFF.

In its sample, this clonotype was seen a few times. This sequence joins TRBV7-9 and TRBJ1-1; D uncertain. This CDR3 contains 15 residues. CDR1 and CDR2 from the germline V gene are SEHNR and FQNEAQ (reference sequence). Trimming took 5 bases from V and 7 from J, leaving 20 bases between them. CDR3 DNA: TGTGCCAGCAGCCAAGATACGGGTGGTTTTGGTGAAGCTTTCTTT. Residues: CASSQDTGGFGEAFF.

The chain combines TRBV12-5 with TRBJ2-7; D perhaps matches TRBD1 (5 bases). Deletions cut 0 bases from V and 2 bases from J, with 17 bases between. Germline loops: CDR1 LGHNT, CDR2 FRNRAP. The CDR3 loop spans 17 amino acids. For the CDR3, the DNA is TGTGCTAGTGGTTTGGTTGTTACAGGTGATTTTCCCTACGAGCAGTACTTC. It yields the protein CASGLVVTGDFPYEQYF.

This clonotype was seen many times. This rearrangement joins TRBV20-1 to TRBJ1-1; TRBD1 matches 7 bases. J gave up 3 bases and V 3 bases, and 4 bases lay outside the gene matches. CDR3 length: 13 residues. Per germline, CDR1 DFQATT and CDR2 SNEGSKA (reference sequence). CDR3 DNA sequence: TGCAGTGCTAGGGCAGGGGGGGACACTGAAGCTTTCTTT. Amino acids: CSARAGGDTEAFF.

V is TRBV12-3 or TRBV12-4 and J is TRBJ1-3; no reliable D call. The CDR3 consists of 16 residues. Trimming pared 0 bases from V and 0 bases from J, leaving 9 bases between. DNA for the CDR3: TGTGCCAGCAGTTTAGCGAGGCGGGGCTCTGGAAACACCATATATTTT. Translated: CASSLARRGSGNTIYF.